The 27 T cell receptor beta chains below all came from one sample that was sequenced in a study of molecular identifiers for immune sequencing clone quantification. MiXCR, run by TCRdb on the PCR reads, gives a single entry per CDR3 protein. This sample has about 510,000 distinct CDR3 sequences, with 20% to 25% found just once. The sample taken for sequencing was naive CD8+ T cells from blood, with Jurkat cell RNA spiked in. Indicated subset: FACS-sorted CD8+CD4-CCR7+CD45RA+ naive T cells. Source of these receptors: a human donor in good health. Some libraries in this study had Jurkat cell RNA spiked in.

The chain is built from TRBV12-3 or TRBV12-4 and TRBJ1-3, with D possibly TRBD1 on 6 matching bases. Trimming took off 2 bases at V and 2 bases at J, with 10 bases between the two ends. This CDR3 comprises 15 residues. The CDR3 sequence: CASSLRGAAGNTIYF. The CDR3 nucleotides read TGTGCCAGCAGTTTACGGGGGGCAGCTGGAAACACCATATATTTT.

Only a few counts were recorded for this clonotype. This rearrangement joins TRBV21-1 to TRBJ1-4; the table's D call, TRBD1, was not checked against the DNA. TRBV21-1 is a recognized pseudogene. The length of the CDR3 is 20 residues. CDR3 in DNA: TGTGCCAGCAGCAAAGCGGTGAAGGGGGTCGGTAACGGAGGGAATGAAAAACTGTTTTTT. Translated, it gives CASSKAVKGVGNGGNEKLFF.

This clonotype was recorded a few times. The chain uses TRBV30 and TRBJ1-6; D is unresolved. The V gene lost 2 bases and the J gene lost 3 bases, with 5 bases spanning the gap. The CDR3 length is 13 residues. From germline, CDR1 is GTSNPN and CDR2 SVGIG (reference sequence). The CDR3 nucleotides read TGTGCCTGGAGTTCCCTCTATAATTCACCCCTCCACTTT. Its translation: CAWSSLYNSPLHF.

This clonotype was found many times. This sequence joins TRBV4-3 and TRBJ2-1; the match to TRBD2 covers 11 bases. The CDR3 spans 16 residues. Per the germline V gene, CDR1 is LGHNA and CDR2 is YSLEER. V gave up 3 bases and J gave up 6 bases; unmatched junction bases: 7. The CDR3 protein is CASSQGSGGASNEQFF. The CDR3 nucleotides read TGCGCCAGCAGCCAGGGTAGCGGGGGGGCCAGCAATGAGCAGTTCTTC.

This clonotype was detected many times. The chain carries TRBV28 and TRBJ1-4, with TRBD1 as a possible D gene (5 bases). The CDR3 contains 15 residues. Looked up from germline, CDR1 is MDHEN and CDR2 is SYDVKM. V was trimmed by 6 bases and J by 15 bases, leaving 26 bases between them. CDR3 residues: CASSPGRGDPEGMFF. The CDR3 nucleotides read TGTGCCAGCAGCCCCGGGCGGGGGGACCCTGAAGGAATGTTTTTT.

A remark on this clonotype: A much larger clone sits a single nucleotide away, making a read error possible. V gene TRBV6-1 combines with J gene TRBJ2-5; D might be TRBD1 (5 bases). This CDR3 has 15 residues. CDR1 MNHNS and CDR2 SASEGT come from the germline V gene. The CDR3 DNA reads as TGTGCCAGCAGTGAAAGTTGGGGCGACCCGGAGACCCAGCACTTC. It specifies CASSESWGDPETQHF.

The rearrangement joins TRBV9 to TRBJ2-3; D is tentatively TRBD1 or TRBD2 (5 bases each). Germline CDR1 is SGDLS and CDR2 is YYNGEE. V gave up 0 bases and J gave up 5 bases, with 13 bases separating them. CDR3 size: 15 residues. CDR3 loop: CASSVEGQGVDTQYF. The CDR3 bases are TGTGCCAGCAGCGTAGAGGGGCAGGGAGTAGATACGCAGTATTTT.

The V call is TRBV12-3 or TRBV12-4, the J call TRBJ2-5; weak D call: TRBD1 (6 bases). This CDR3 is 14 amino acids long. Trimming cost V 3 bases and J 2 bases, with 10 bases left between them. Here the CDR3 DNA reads TGTGCCAGCAGTTTCGGACAGCCACAAGAGACCCAGTACTTC. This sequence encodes CASSFGQPQETQYF.

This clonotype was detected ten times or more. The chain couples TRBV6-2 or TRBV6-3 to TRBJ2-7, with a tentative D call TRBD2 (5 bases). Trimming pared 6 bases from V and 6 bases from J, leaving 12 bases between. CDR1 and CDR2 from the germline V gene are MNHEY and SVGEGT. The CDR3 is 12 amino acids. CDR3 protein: CASSPTAGEQYF. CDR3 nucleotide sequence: TGTGCCAGCAGCCCCACGGCGGGCGAGCAGTACTTC.

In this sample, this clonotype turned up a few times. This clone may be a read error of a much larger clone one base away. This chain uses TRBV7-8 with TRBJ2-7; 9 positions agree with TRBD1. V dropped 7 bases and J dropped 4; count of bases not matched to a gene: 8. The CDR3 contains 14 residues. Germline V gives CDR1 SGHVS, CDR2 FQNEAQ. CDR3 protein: CASNPGTGRYEQYF. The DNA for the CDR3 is TGTGCCAGCAACCCCGGGACAGGGAGGTACGAGCAGTACTTC. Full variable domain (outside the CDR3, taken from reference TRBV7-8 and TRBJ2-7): GAGVSQSPRYKVAKRGQDVALRCDPISGHVSLFWYQQALGQGPEFLTYFQNEAQLDKSGLPSDRFFAERPEGSVSTLKIQRTQQEDSAVYLCASNPGTGRYEQYFGPGTRLTVT.

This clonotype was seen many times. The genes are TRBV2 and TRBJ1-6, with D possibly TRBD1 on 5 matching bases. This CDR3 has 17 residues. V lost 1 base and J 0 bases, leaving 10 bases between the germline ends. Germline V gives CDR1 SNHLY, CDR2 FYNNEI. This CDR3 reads CASSEDEGSSYNSPLHF. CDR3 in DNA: TGTGCCAGCAGTGAAGATGAGGGGAGCTCCTATAATTCACCCCTCCACTTT.

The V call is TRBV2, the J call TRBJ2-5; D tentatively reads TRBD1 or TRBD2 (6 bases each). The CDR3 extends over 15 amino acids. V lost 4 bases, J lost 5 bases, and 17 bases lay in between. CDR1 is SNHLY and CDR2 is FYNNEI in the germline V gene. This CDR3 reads CASSATSLGGETQYF. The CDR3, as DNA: TGTGCCAGCAGTGCGACTAGTTTGGGGGGCGAGACCCAGTACTTC.

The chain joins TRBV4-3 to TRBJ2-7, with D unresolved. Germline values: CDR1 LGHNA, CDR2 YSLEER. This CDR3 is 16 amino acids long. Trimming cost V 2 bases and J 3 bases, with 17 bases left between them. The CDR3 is CASSQFDTPGVYEQYF. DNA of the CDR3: TGCGCCAGCAGCCAATTCGATACCCCTGGGGTCTACGAGCAGTACTTC.

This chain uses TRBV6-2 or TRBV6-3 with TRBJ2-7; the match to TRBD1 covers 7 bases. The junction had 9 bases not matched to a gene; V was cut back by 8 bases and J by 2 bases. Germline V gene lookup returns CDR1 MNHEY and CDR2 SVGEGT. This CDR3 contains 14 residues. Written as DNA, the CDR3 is TGTGCCAGCCTTGACAGGGAAGGGACCTACGAGCAGTACTTC. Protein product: CASLDREGTYEQYF.

CDR3 sequence: CASSIGTPLFEQYF. DNA for the CDR3: TGCGCCAGCAGCATCGGGACGCCCCTCTTCGAGCAGTACTTC. The gene calls are TRBV5-1 and TRBJ2-7; the D call may be TRBD1 or TRBD2 (5 bases each). Germline lookup yields CDR1 SGHRS and CDR2 YFSETQ. The CDR3 runs to 14 residues. Between the trimmed V and J ends, which lost 4 bases and 6 bases, there was a span of 17 bases. The full variable domain, its missing parts supplied by reference TRBV5-1 and TRBJ2-7, is KAGVTQTPRYLIKTRGQQVTLSCSPISGHRSVSWYQQTPGQGLQFLFEYFSETQRNKGNFPGRFSGRQFSNSRSEMNVSTLELGDSALYLCASSIGTPLFEQYFGPGTRLTVT.

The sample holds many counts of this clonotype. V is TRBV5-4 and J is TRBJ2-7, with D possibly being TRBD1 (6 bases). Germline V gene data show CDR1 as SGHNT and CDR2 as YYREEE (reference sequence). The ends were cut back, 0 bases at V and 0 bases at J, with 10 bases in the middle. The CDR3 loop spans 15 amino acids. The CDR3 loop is CASSLARGASYEQYF. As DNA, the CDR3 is TGTGCCAGCAGCTTGGCCAGGGGCGCCTCCTACGAGCAGTACTTC.

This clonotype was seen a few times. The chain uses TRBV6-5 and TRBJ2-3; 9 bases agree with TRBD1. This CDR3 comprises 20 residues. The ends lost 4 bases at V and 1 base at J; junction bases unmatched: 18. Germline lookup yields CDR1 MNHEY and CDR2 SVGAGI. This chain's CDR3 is CASSSNYRDRALVGTDTQYF. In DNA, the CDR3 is TGTGCCAGCAGTTCCAACTACCGGGACAGGGCACTGGTAGGCACAGATACGCAGTATTTT.

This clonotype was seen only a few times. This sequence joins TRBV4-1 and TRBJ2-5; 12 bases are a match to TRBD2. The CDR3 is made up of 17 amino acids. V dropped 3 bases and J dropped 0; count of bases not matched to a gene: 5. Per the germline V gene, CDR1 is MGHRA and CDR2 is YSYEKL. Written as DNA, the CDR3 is TGCGCCAGCAGCCAGACTAGCGGGGGCCGGTACCAAGAGACCCAGTACTTC. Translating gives CASSQTSGGRYQETQYF.

The CDR3 DNA is TGTGCCAGCAGCATCAAGGTGAACACTGAAGCTTCCTTT. Its translation: CASSIKVNTEASF. V gene TRBV21-1 combines with J gene TRBJ1-1. TRBV21-1 is given as a pseudogene. The length of the CDR3 is 13 residues.

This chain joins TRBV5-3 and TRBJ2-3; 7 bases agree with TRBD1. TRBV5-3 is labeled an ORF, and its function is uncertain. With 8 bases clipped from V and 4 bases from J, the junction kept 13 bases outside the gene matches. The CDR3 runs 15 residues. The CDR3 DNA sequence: TGTGCCAGCAGCCCCCGACAGGGCGGCGCAGATACGCAGTATTTT. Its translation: CASSPRQGGADTQYF.

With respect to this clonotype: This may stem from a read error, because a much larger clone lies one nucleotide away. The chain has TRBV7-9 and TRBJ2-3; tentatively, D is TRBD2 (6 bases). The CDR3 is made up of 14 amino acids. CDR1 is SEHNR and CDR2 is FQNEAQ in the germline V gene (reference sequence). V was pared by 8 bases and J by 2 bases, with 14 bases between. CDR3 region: CASGSKRATDTQYF. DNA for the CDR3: TGTGCCAGCGGCTCCAAGCGGGCCACAGATACGCAGTATTTT.

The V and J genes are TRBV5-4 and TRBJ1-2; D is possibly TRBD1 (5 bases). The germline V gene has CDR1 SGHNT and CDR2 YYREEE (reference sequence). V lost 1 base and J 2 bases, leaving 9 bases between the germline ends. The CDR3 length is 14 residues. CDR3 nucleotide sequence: TGTGCCAGCAGCTTGTCCGGGACCAACTATGGCTACACCTTC. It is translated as CASSLSGTNYGYTF.

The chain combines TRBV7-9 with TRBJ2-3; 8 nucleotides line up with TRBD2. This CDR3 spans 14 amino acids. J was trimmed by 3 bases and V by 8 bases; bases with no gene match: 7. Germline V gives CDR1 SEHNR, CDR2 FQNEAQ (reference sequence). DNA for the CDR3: TGTGCCAGCGTGGGACCGGGGGGGACAGATACGCAGTATTTT. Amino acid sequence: CASVGPGGTDTQYF.

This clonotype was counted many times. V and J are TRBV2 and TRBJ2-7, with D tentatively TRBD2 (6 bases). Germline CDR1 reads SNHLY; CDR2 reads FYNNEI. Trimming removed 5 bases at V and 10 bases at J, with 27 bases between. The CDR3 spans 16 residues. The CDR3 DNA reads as TGTGCCAGCAGTCCCCCCAACTCAGGGACTGCCGTAGGACAGTACTTC. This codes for CASSPPNSGTAVGQYF. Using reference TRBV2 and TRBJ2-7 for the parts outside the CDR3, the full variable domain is EPEVTQTPSHQVTQMGQEVILRCVPISNHLYFYWYRQILGQKVEFLVSFYNNEISEKSEIFDDQFSVERPDGSNFTLKIRSTKLEDSAMYFCASSPPNSGTAVGQYFGPGTRLTVT.

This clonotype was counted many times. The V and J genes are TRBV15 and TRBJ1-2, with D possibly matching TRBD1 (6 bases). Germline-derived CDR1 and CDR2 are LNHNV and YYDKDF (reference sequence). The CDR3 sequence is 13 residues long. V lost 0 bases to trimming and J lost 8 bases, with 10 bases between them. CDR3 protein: CATSRDEGDGYTF. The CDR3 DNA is TGTGCCACCAGCAGAGATGAGGGGGACGGCTACACCTTC.

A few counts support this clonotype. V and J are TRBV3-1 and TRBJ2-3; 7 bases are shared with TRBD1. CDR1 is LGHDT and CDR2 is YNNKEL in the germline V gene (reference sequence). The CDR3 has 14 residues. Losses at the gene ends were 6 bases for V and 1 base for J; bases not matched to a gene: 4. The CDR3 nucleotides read TGTGCCAGCAGACAGGGGACGGGCACAGATACGCAGTATTTT. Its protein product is CASRQGTGTDTQYF.

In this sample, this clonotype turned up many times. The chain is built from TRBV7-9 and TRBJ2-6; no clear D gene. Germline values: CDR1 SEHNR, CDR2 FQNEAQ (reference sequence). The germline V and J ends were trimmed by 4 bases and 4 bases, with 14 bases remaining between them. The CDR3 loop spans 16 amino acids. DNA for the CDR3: TGTGCCAGCAGCTACTTCCTAGGTGGGGGGGCCAACGTCCTGACTTTC. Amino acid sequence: CASSYFLGGGANVLTF.